These 13 T cell receptor beta chains came from one sample sequenced in a study of blood T cell repertoires in COVID-19. TCRdb's copy holds only in-frame clones and misses some; the assay was immunoSEQ multiplex PCR. The table records about 200,000 clones, approximately 85% of them present only once. The material sequenced was peripheral blood. The receptor source for this set is a man in his sixties with acute or convalescent COVID-19.

This chain links TRBV28 with TRBJ2-7, with D possibly TRBD2 on 6 matching bases. Trimming shortened V by 3 bases and J by 0 bases, and 15 bases separated the two germline ends. CDR1 and CDR2 from the germline V gene are MDHEN and SYDVKM. CDR3 length equals 16 residues. DNA of the CDR3: TGTGCCAGCAGTTTTCCCCCTGGAGGGAGCTCCTACGAGCAGTACTTC. Protein: CASSFPPGGSSYEQYF. Complete variable domain (other parts from reference TRBV28 and TRBJ2-7): DVKVTQSSRYLVKRTGEKVFLECVQDMDHENMFWYRQDPGLGLRLIYFSYDVKMKEKGDIPEGYSVSREKKERFSLILESASTNQTSMYLCASSFPPGGSSYEQYFGPGTRLTVT.

The rearrangement links TRBV25-1 to TRBJ2-7; maybe TRBD2 (5 bases). Germline V lookup: CDR1 MGHDK, CDR2 SYGVNS. Trimming shortened V by 0 bases and J by 0 bases, and 9 bases separated the two germline ends. CDR3 length: 15 amino acids. CDR3 loop: CASSEYDGNSYEQYF. CDR3 nucleotide sequence: TGTGCCAGCAGTGAATACGACGGGAACTCCTACGAGCAGTACTTC.

The chain couples TRBV9 to TRBJ2-1; a weak D match, TRBD1 (6 bases). CDR1 is SGDLS, CDR2 YYNGEE, per germline. Trimming removed 2 bases at V and 5 bases at J, with 14 bases between. The CDR3 is made up of 15 amino acids. CDR3 bases: TGTGCCAGCAGCGTTGCCGGGACATCTCACAATGAGCAGTTCTTC. This translates into CASSVAGTSHNEQFF.

This rearrangement joins TRBV24-1 to TRBJ2-1; 8 bases align to TRBD2. Germline V gives CDR1 KGHDR, CDR2 SFDVKD. The CDR3 loop spans 17 amino acids. V gave up 7 bases and J gave up 7 bases; unmatched junction bases: 17. CDR3 residues: CATSRGASGGRGNEQFF. Here the CDR3 DNA reads TGTGCCACCAGCCGGGGGGCCAGCGGGGGCCGGGGGAATGAGCAGTTCTTC.

In this sample, this clone turned up many times. This chain links TRBV12-3 or TRBV12-4 with TRBJ1-1, with D uncertain. Trimming removed 0 bases from V and 5 bases from J, with 7 bases in between. There are 13 residues in the CDR3. This CDR3 is CASSLAGGTEAFF. DNA for the CDR3: TGTGCCAGCAGTTTAGCAGGAGGGACTGAAGCTTTCTTT.

J is TRBJ2-7 and V is TRBV4-1, with 10 nucleotides matching TRBD2. Germline V gene lookup returns CDR1 MGHRA and CDR2 YSYEKL. Germline trimming cut 6 bases from V and 4 bases from J; bases unmatched to any gene: 6. The CDR3 contains 14 residues. The CDR3 loop reads CASSRTSGAYEQYF. The DNA of the CDR3 is TGCGCCAGCAGTCGTACTAGCGGGGCGTACGAGCAGTACTTC.

V is TRBV19 and J is TRBJ2-1; 10 bases are a match to TRBD1. After removal of 3 bases from V and 7 bases from J, the junction contained 6 bases not matched to a gene. The CDR3 extends over 15 amino acids. Germline V lookup: CDR1 LNHDA, CDR2 SQIVND (reference sequence). The CDR3 DNA is TGTGCCAGTAGTATGGTGGGACAGGGGTGGAATGAGCAGTTCTTC. Translating it yields CASSMVGQGWNEQFF.

The chain combines TRBV2 with TRBJ2-2, with TRBD2 matching over 11 bases. Germline CDR1 is SNHLY and CDR2 is FYNNEI. The CDR3 runs to 15 residues. Trimming at V came to 8 bases and at J to 4 bases, leaving 6 bases not matched to a gene. CDR3 sequence reads: CASRPGTSGTGELFF. CDR3 sequence (DNA): TGTGCCAGCCGCCCCGGGACTAGCGGCACCGGGGAGCTGTTTTTT.

This clone was observed a single time. The CDR3 bases are TGCGCCAGCAGCCTTGCCCCTCCGCGGACTGAAGCTTTCTTT. It specifies CASSLAPPRTEAFF. The V call is TRBV5-1, the J call TRBJ1-1; D is undetermined. V dropped 4 bases and J dropped 5 bases, with 15 bases sitting between them. CDR3 length: 14 amino acids. Germline V gene sequence: CDR1 SGHRS, CDR2 YFSETQ. The full variable domain, its missing parts supplied by reference TRBV5-1 and TRBJ1-1, is KAGVTQTPRYLIKTRGQQVTLSCSPISGHRSVSWYQQTPGQGLQFLFEYFSETQRNKGNFPGRFSGRQFSNSRSEMNVSTLELGDSALYLCASSLAPPRTEAFFGQGTRLTVV.

The rearrangement uses TRBV6-6 and TRBJ2-7; 8 bases are a match to TRBD2. J was trimmed by 0 bases and V by 6 bases; bases with no gene match: 10. This CDR3 contains 16 residues. Per germline, CDR1 MNHNY and CDR2 SVGAGI (reference sequence). The CDR3 sequence: CASRDPGGMSSYEQYF. CDR3 sequence (DNA): TGTGCCAGCAGGGATCCGGGGGGGATGAGCTCCTACGAGCAGTACTTC.

V usage is TRBV11-3 and J usage is TRBJ2-2, with D maybe TRBD1 (6 bases). The germline CDR1 and CDR2 sequences are SGHNT and YENEEA. Trimming left V 5 bases short and J 4 bases short, with 11 bases between. There are 14 residues in the CDR3. CDR3 loop: CASSLDRFTGELFF. The CDR3 DNA reads TGTGCCAGCAGCCTTGACAGGTTCACCGGGGAGCTGTTTTTT.

This clone occurred once. The chain carries TRBV9 and TRBJ2-7; TRBD2 matches at 13 bases. This CDR3 spans 16 amino acids. Germline values: CDR1 SGDLS, CDR2 YYNGEE. The V and J ends lost 4 bases and 0 bases, in that order; junction bases with no gene match: 4. The DNA of the CDR3 is TGTGCCAGCAGCCCCAGGACTAGCGGGAGCTCCTACGAGCAGTACTTC. Encoded protein: CASSPRTSGSSYEQYF.

This clone came up once. The rearrangement joins TRBV18 to TRBJ1-4; no firm D call. The CDR3 has 14 residues. V lost 5 bases and J lost 4, with 11 bases in between. The germline V gene encodes CDR1 KGHSH and CDR2 LQKENI. CDR3 coding DNA: TGTGCCAGCTCAGGGAGAGGTAATAATGAAAAACTGTTTTTT. It encodes CASSGRGNNEKLFF.